The present TCR beta chain was sequenced within a study of read filtering for tumor transcriptome and immune sequencing. The CDR3 spans 15 residues. V lost 2 bases and J lost 1, with 10 bases in between. Germline-derived CDR1 and CDR2 are MNHNY and SVGAGI (reference sequence). This clonotype was seen ten or more times. From approximately 400 ng of RNA, a library with molecular barcoded alpha/delta and beta/gamma adaptors was made. TCRdb reanalysed the reads using MiXCR and keeps one entry per CDR3 protein. The data show around 65,000 distinct CDR3 sequences, approximately 18% seen once. Sequencing was done on a sample of a population of CD138-negative cells sorted from bone marrow. The TCR originated in a donor aged 40 or over with multiple myeloma. This chain links TRBV6-6 with TRBJ2-3, with D hard to call. For the CDR3, the DNA is TGTGCCAGCAGTTACAGCTCGCAGGGCACAGATACGCAGTATTTT. It encodes CASSYSSQGTDTQYF.